This TCR beta chain was found in a study of technical replicates of blood from several donors. Only in-frame clones appear in the TCRdb table, and some are missing; sequencing was by immunoSEQ multiplex PCR. Among tens of thousands of clones listed, about 90% were seen once. The CDR3 loop spans 16 amino acids. Germline-derived CDR1 and CDR2 are KGHSH and LQKENI. With 2 bases clipped from V and 6 bases from J, the junction kept 10 bases outside the gene matches. The receptor was derived from a human donor in good health. The rearrangement uses TRBV18 and TRBJ2-5; 9 bases are shared with TRBD2. The specimen was T cells isolated from PBMCs. CDR3 bases: TGTGCCAGCTCACCAAGGCTAGCGGGACTGGTACAGACCCAGTACTTC. Its protein is CASSPRLAGLVQTQYF.